This entry features one T cell receptor (beta chain) sequence. This sample was taken from a study of shared clonotypes between healthy human individuals. The assay was immunoSEQ multiplex PCR, and TCRdb's table has in-frame clones only and misses some. The table lists 2 million to 2.5 million clones, under 97% of them singletons, with 0.1% to 0.15% in the top ten. Germline V CDR1 and CDR2: LNHNV, YYDKDF (reference sequence). The CDR3 consists of 14 residues. V gave up 0 bases and J gave up 1 base, with 6 bases separating them. The sequenced material came from naive CD4+ T cells sorted from blood. Noted subset: CD45RA+ positively selected. This chain uses TRBV15 with TRBJ2-5; D gene ambiguous. This clonotype originated in a man between 18 and 29 years old in good health. This chain's CDR3 is CATSRDNLQETQYF. The CDR3 DNA reads TGTGCCACCAGCAGAGATAACCTCCAAGAGACCCAGTACTTC.